Detailed here is one TCR beta chain. The data derive from a study of OX40 agonist ivuxolimab in advanced cancers. Sequencing was performed with immunoSEQ multiplex PCR; in TCRdb, only in-frame clones are kept and a portion is missing. Here the sample spans tens of thousands of clones, about 88% being singletons. The germline CDR1 and CDR2 sequences are MNHEY and SVGAGI. The CDR3 is 13 amino acids. V lost 6 bases to trimming and J lost 7 bases; unmatched junction nucleotides: 6. The receptor comes from an adult with an advanced solid tumor such as melanoma, head and neck, liver or kidney cancer. The sequences come from CD4+ or CD8+ T cells sorted from blood, collected in a trial of the OX40 agonist ivuxolimab. V and J are TRBV6-5 and TRBJ2-7; 10 bases agree with TRBD2. CDR3 sequence reads: CASRGTSEIEQYF. The DNA of the CDR3 is TGTGCCAGCAGGGGGACTAGCGAAATAGAGCAGTACTTC.